The present TCR beta chain was sequenced within a study of lymphopenia after photon versus proton radiotherapy. To note about this clone: The antigen remains unidentified.

Whole-study findings and limits: Post-nadir diversity loss with photons came from oligoclonal expansion, particularly CD8+ Temra cells. Authors raise, but do not show, better survival with proton therapy. Post-nadir TCR diversity decline inversely tracked overall survival among those who died. Under photons, naive T cells and diversity fell while effector/memory populations rose.

The germline V gene encodes CDR1 GTSNPN and CDR2 SVGIG (reference sequence). There are 13 residues in the CDR3. V was trimmed by 4 bases and J by 7 bases, leaving 11 bases between them. The protocol was immunoSEQ multiplex PCR, while the TCRdb copy is restricted to in-frame clones and leaves out a portion. The sample holds 20,000 to 25,000 clones, roughly 85% seen once. The TCR comes from a man between 60 and 75 years old with pancreatic cancer. The rearrangement links TRBV30 to TRBJ1-6, with TRBD1 as a possible D gene (5 bases). The sequencing used peripheral blood, collected from a patient treated with photon-based radiotherapy. The CDR3 region has the DNA TGTGCCTGGACCCAGGGCCTCAATTCACCCCTCCACTTT. Amino acid sequence: CAWTQGLNSPLHF.